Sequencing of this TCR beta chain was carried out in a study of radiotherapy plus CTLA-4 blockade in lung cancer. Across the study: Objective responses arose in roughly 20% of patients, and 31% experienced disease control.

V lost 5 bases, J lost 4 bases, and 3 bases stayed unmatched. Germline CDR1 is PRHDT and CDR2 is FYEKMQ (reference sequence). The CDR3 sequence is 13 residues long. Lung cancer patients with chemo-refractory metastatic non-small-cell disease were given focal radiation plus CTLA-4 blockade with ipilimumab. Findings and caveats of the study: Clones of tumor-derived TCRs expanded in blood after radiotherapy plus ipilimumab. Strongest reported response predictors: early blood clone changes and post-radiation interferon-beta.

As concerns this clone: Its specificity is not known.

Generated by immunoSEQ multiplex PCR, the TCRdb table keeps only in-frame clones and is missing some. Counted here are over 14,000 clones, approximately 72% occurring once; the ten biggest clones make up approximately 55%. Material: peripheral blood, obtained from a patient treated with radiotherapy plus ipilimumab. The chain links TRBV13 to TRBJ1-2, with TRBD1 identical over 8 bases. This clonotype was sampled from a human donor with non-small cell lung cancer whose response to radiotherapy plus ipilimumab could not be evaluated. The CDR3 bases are TGTGCCAGCAGCACAGGGGGTACCTATGGCTACACCTTC. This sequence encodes CASSTGGTYGYTF.